These T cell receptor beta chains were read from a single sample in a study of PD-1 blockade in classical Hodgkin lymphoma. Repertoires were generated with immunoSEQ multiplex PCR, while TCRdb's copy carries only in-frame clones and drops some. Here the sample spans roughly 64,000 clones, more than 80% being singletons. The specimen comprised peripheral blood mononuclear cells (PBMCs), sampled before the fourth cycle of nivolumab. The receptor set was obtained from a human donor with classical Hodgkin lymphoma. Each CDR3 is given with its conserved first and last residue. Each record gives: V gene, CDR3 length, D gene, clone size, J gene, CDR3 protein, CDR3 DNA. A D gene is named only where the DNA matches it firmly. The size field is filled for only some rows; it gives once, few, many or a size class.

TRBV6-5	12	.	.	TRBJ2-7	CASSYSSTEQYF	TGTGCCAGCAGTTATTCGTCTACCGAGCAGTACTTC
TRBV27	18	TRBD1	few	TRBJ1-6	CASSFSGGKGYRNSPLHF	TGTGCCAGCAGTTTCTCAGGGGGCAAGGGGTATCGAAATTCACCCCTCCACTTT
TRBV4-2	17	.	.	TRBJ2-2	CASSQELADRNTGELFF	TGTGCCAGCAGCCAAGAGTTGGCGGACCGGAACACCGGGGAGCTGTTTTTT
TRBV19	14	.	.	TRBJ1-5	CASSIHPDREPQHF	TGTGCCAGTAGTATCCATCCTGATCGGGAGCCCCAGCATTTT
TRBV6-1	16	TRBD1	.	TRBJ1-5	CASSELTGGADQPQHF	TGTGCCAGCAGTGAACTGACAGGGGGCGCCGATCAGCCCCAGCATTTT
TRBV6-5	13	.	.	TRBJ2-2	CASSYSRAGELFF	TGTGCCAGCAGTTACTCGCGAGCCGGGGAGCTGTTTTTT
TRBV4-1	16	.	.	TRBJ2-7	CASSQPSKAPSYEQYF	TGCGCCAGCAGCCAGCCCTCAAAAGCCCCCTCCTACGAGCAGTACTTC
TRBV6-1	18	.	.	TRBJ1-5	CASSVPQAPFYSNQPQHF	TGTGCCAGCAGTGTCCCCCAGGCGCCCTTCTATAGCAATCAGCCCCAGCATTTT
TRBV18	15	.	.	TRBJ2-1	CASSKKGETYNEQFF	TGTGCCAGCTCGAAGAAAGGGGAAACCTACAATGAGCAGTTCTTC
TRBV6-6	15	TRBD2	.	TRBJ2-5	CASSLLAGGLETQYF	TGTGCCAGCAGCCTACTAGCGGGGGGGCTGGAGACCCAGTACTTC
TRBV2	13	.	.	TRBJ2-2	CASSTPPTGELFF	TGTGCCAGCTCTACACCACCCACCGGGGAGCTGTTTTTT
TRBV28	13	.	.	TRBJ1-5	CASIQGRDQPQHF	TGTGCCAGCATCCAGGGGAGGGATCAGCCCCAGCATTTT
TRBV6-5	13	.	.	TRBJ2-7	CASRIGTTYEQYF	TGTGCCAGCAGAATCGGGACAACTTACGAGCAGTACTTC
TRBV30	15	TRBD2	.	TRBJ2-3	CARTAGTNFGDTQYF	TGTGCCCGGACGGCAGGGACTAACTTCGGAGATACGCAGTATTTT
TRBV5-6	13	TRBD1	.	TRBJ1-1	CASSADRDTEAFF	TGTGCCAGCAGCGCGGACAGGGATACTGAAGCTTTCTTT
TRBV14	13	TRBD2	.	TRBJ2-7	CASSQGLANEQYF	TGTGCCAGCAGCCAAGGACTAGCCAACGAGCAGTACTTC
TRBV28	14	.	.	TRBJ1-5	CASSFMQGNQPQHF	TGTGCCAGCAGTTTTATGCAGGGCAATCAGCCCCAGCATTTT
TRBV4-1	17	TRBD1	once	TRBJ2-7	CASSQGRLGQASYEQYF	TGCGCCAGCAGCCAAGGGAGGCTGGGACAGGCCTCCTACGAGCAGTACTTC
TRBV5-1	12	TRBD1	.	TRBJ2-7	CASSPDRERQYF	TGCGCCAGCAGCCCCGACAGGGAACGGCAGTACTTC
TRBV29-1	13	TRBD2	few	TRBJ2-1	CSASAGFYNEQFF	TGCAGCGCTTCAGCGGGGTTCTACAATGAGCAGTTCTTC
TRBV5-4	14	.	.	TRBJ1-2	CASTNKGGLAGYTF	TGTGCCAGCACGAACAAGGGGGGACTGGCTGGCTACACCTTC
TRBV19	14	.	.	TRBJ1-2	CASSPADGGYGYTF	TGTGCCAGTAGTCCGGCAGATGGGGGCTATGGCTACACCTTC
TRBV2	15	TRBD1	.	TRBJ1-5	CASSPGQGTNQPQHF	TGTGCCAGCAGTCCGGGACAGGGGACCAATCAGCCCCAGCATTTT
TRBV6-5	12	.	.	TRBJ2-7	CASSLNPYEQYF	TGTGCCAGCAGCCTGAACCCCTACGAGCAGTACTTC
TRBV28	17	TRBD2	.	TRBJ2-7	CASTPAGVEAGSYEQYF	TGTGCCAGCACCCCAGCGGGGGTAGAAGCGGGAAGCTACGAGCAGTACTTC
TRBV6-1	15	.	.	TRBJ2-1	CASSPRTVQDNEQFF	TGTGCCAGCAGTCCCAGGACTGTCCAGGACAATGAGCAGTTCTTC
TRBV28	12	TRBD1	once	TRBJ1-5	CASKTGGEPQHF	TGTGCCAGCAAAACAGGGGGCGAGCCCCAGCATTTT
TRBV1	19	.	.	TRBJ2-7	CTSSHTRTGTSGGSYEQYF	TGCACCAGCAGCCATACCCGAACCGGGACTAGCGGGGGCTCCTACGAGCAGTACTTC
TRBV5-1	14	TRBD1	.	TRBJ2-1	CASTPQGDRDEQFF	TGCGCCAGCACCCCTCAGGGAGACAGGGATGAGCAGTTCTTC
TRBV27	18	.	.	TRBJ1-6	CASSTGGGLSSYNSPLHF	TGTGCCAGCAGTACCGGGGGGGGGTTGAGCTCCTATAATTCACCCCTCCACTTT
TRBV11-2	15	TRBD1	.	TRBJ2-7	CASRRPGQGVYEQYF	TGTGCCAGCAGACGACCGGGACAGGGGGTATACGAGCAGTACTTC
TRBV10-3	13	.	.	TRBJ2-1	CAISELGGNEQFF	TGTGCCATCAGTGAGTTGGGGGGAAATGAGCAGTTCTTC
TRBV7-9	15	.	.	TRBJ1-4	CASSATGGTNEKLFF	TGTGCCAGCAGCGCCACCGGGGGAACTAATGAAAAACTGTTTTTT
TRBV5-4	18	TRBD2	.	TRBJ2-3	CASSLGLAGGRGADTQYF	TGTGCCAGCAGCTTGGGGCTAGCGGGAGGGAGAGGCGCAGATACGCAGTATTTT
TRBV11-3	19	TRBD2	.	TRBJ2-1	CASSLAGTSGSPSANEQFF	TGTGCCAGCAGCTTGGCCGGGACTAGCGGGAGTCCCTCAGCCAATGAGCAGTTCTTC
TRBV5-4	16	.	once	TRBJ1-3	CASSSGRDPSGNTIYF	TGTGCCAGCAGCAGCGGACGGGACCCATCTGGAAACACCATATATTTT
TRBV5-1	16	.	.	TRBJ2-7	CASSLVWGLASYEQYF	TGCGCCAGCAGCTTGGTATGGGGGCTGGCCTCCTACGAGCAGTACTTC
TRBV28	15	.	.	TRBJ1-2	CATVARDRGVYGYTF	TGTGCCACCGTCGCCCGGGACCGGGGGGTCTATGGCTACACCTTC
TRBV5-6	14	.	few	TRBJ1-5	CASSFAGAQQPQHF	TGTGCCAGCAGCTTTGCAGGGGCCCAGCAGCCCCAGCATTTT
TRBV27	13	TRBD1	.	TRBJ1-2	CATRGRLGYGYTF	TGTGCCACCAGGGGGCGTTTGGGCTATGGCTACACCTTC